The rows below give T cell receptor beta chains drawn from one sample of a study of T cell changes during pregnancy in multiple sclerosis. Using immunoSEQ multiplex PCR, the repertoire was profiled, and TCRdb retains in-frame clones only, with some absent. The data show 78,000 or so clones, just over 90% seen once. The specimen was CD4+ T cells from peripheral blood mononuclear cells, collected before pregnancy. The receptors shown here come from a female donor with multiple sclerosis, enrolled in a pregnancy study. Both conserved end residues are part of each CDR3. D genes are given only for firm matches. The size entry is marked missing in some rows and otherwise reads once, few, many or a size class.

J | V | size | D | CDR3 | DNA
TRBJ2-2 | TRBV7-3 | NA | NA | CASSLGGTGELFF | TGTGCCAGCAGCCTAGGAGGCACCGGGGAGCTGTTTTTT
TRBJ1-2 | TRBV5-4 | NA | NA | CASSDKGQNYGYTF | TGTGCCAGCTCGGACAAGGGGCAGAACTATGGCTACACCTTC
TRBJ1-6 | TRBV28 | few | NA | CASSSGVWPLHF | TGTGCCAGCAGTTCTGGAGTGTGGCCCCTCCACTTT
TRBJ1-5 | TRBV4-1 | NA | NA | CASSQDRGQPQHF | TGCGCCAGCAGCCAAGATAGGGGTCAGCCCCAGCATTTT
TRBJ2-3 | TRBV6-5 | NA | NA | CASSLLGEVTDTQYF | TGTGCCAGCAGCCTTTTGGGAGAGGTCACAGATACGCAGTATTTT
TRBJ2-3 | TRBV6-4 | NA | NA | CASSPGLATDTQYF | TGTGCCAGCAGCCCGGGACTGGCCACAGATACGCAGTATTTT
TRBJ2-7 | TRBV2 | NA | TRBD2 | CASSSGPIIGERETTYEQYF | TGTGCCAGCAGCTCCGGTCCCATCATCGGTGAGCGGGAGACAACCTACGAGCAGTACTTC
TRBJ2-5 | TRBV19 | NA | TRBD2 | CASSIVAGGPLGTQYF | TGTGCCAGTAGTATAGTGGCGGGAGGGCCCCTCGGGACCCAGTACTTC
TRBJ2-5 | TRBV9 | NA | TRBD2 | CASSVDVVAGAQYF | TGTGCCAGCAGCGTAGATGTCGTAGCGGGGGCCCAGTACTTC
TRBJ1-2 | TRBV19 | NA | NA | CASSIGGRGYTF | TGTGCCAGTAGTATCGGGGGACGAGGCTACACCTTC
TRBJ2-7 | TRBV27 | NA | TRBD2 | CASRPTWTSGTYEQYF | TGTGCCAGCAGGCCCACCTGGACTAGCGGGACCTACGAGCAGTACTTC
TRBJ1-1 | TRBV28 | NA | NA | CASSLWGAGTEAFF | TGTGCCAGCAGTTTATGGGGGGCAGGGACTGAAGCTTTCTTT
TRBJ1-3 | TRBV9 | NA | NA | CASSVLAEGNTIYF | TGTGCCAGCAGCGTACTGGCAGAAGGAAACACCATATATTTT
TRBJ1-1 | TRBV18 | NA | NA | CASSPFARDSVTEAFF | TGTGCCAGCTCACCATTTGCACGGGACTCGGTTACTGAAGCTTTCTTT
TRBJ2-3 | TRBV28 | NA | TRBD1 | CASSVPGQSTDTQYF | TGTGCCAGCAGTGTACCGGGACAGAGTACAGATACGCAGTATTTT
TRBJ2-2 | TRBV27 | NA | TRBD2 | CASSLEAGAFYTGELFF | TGTGCCAGCAGTTTAGAAGCGGGGGCTTTTTACACCGGGGAGCTGTTTTTT